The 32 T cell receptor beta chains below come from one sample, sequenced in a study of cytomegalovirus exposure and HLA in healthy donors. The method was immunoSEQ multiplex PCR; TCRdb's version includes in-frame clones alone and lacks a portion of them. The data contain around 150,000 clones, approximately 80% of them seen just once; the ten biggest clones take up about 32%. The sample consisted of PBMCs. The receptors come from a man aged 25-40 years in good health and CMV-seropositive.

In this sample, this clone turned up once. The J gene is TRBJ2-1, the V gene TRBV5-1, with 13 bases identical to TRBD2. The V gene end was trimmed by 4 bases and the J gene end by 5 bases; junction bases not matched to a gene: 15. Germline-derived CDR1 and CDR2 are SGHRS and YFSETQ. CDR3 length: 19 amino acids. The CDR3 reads CASSPRLAGGRGVDNEQFF. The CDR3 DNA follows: TGCGCCAGCAGCCCACGACTAGCGGGAGGTCGGGGGGTTGACAATGAGCAGTTCTTC. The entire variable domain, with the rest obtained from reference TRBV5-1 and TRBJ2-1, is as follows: KAGVTQTPRYLIKTRGQQVTLSCSPISGHRSVSWYQQTPGQGLQFLFEYFSETQRNKGNFPGRFSGRQFSNSRSEMNVSTLELGDSALYLCASSPRLAGGRGVDNEQFFGPGTRLTVL.

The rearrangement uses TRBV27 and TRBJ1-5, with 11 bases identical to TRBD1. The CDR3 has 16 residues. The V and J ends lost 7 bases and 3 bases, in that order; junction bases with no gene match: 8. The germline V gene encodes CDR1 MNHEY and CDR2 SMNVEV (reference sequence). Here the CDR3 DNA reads TGTGCCAGCAAAAGGGGGACAGGGGGTACCAATCAGCCCCAGCATTTT. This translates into CASKRGTGGTNQPQHF.

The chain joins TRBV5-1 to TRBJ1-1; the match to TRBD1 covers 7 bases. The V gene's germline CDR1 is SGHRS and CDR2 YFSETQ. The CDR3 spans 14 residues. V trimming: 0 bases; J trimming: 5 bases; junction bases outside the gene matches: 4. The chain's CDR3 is CASSLDDRDTEAFF. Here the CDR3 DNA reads TGCGCCAGCAGCTTGGACGACAGGGATACTGAAGCTTTCTTT.

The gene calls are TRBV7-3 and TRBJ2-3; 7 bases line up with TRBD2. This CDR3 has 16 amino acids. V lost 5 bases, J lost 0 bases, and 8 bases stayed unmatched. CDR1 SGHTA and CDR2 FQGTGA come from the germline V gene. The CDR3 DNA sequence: TGTGCCAGCAGCCCACTTCGGCGGGGGAGCACAGATACGCAGTATTTT. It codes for CASSPLRRGSTDTQYF.

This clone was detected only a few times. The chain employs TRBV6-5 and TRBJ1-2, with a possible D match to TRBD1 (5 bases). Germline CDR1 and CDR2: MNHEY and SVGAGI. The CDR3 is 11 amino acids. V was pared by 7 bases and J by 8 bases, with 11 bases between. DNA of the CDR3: TGTGCCAGCACGGGGGATGGGGGCTACACCTTC. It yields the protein CASTGDGGYTF.

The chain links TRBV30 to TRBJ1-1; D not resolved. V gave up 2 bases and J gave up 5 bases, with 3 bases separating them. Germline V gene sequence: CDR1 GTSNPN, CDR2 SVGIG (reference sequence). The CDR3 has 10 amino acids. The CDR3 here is CAWSLTEAFF. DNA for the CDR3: TGTGCCTGGAGTTTAACTGAAGCTTTCTTT. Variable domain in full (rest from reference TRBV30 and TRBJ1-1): SQTIHQWPATLVQPVGSPLSLECTVEGTSNPNLYWYRQAAGRGLQLLFYSVGIGQISSEVPQNLSASRPQDRQFILSSKKLLLSDSGFYLCAWSLTEAFFGQGTRLTVV.

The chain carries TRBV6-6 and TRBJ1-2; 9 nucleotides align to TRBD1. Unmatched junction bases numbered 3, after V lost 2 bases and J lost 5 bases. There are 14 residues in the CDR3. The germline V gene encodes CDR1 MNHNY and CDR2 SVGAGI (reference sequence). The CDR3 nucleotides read TGTGCCAGCAGTTACGGACAGGGGAGTTATGGCTACACCTTC. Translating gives CASSYGQGSYGYTF.

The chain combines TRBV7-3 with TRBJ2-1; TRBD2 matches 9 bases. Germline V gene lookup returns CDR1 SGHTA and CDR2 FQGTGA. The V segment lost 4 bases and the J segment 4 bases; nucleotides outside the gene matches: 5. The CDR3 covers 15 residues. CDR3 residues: CASSSSGASYNEQFF. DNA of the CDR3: TGTGCCAGCAGCTCTAGCGGGGCCTCTTACAATGAGCAGTTCTTC. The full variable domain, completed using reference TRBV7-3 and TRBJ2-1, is GAGVSQTPSNKVTEKGKYVELRCDPISGHTALYWYRQSLGQGPEFLIYFQGTGAADDSGLPNDRFFAVRPEGSVSTLKIQRTERGDSAVYLCASSSSGASYNEQFFGPGTRLTVL.

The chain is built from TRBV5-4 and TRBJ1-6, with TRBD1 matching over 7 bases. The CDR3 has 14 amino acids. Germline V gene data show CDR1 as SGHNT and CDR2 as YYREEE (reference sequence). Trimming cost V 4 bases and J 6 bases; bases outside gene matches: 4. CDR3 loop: CASSPGQLNSPLHF. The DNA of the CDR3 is TGTGCCAGCAGCCCGGGACAGCTTAATTCACCCCTCCACTTT.

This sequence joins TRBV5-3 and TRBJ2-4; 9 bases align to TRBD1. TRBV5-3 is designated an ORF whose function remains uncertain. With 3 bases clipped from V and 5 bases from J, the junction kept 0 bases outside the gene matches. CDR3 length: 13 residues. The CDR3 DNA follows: TGTGCCAGAAGCTGGACAGGGGAAAACATTCAGTACTTC. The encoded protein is CARSWTGENIQYF.

This chain's CDR3 is CASSPGGTGNTIYF. The CDR3 bases are TGCGCCAGCAGCCCCGGGGGGACTGGAAACACCATATATTTT. V usage is TRBV5-1 and J usage is TRBJ1-3, with D maybe TRBD1 (5 bases). There are 14 residues in the CDR3. Germline loops: CDR1 SGHRS, CDR2 YFSETQ. Trimming left V 4 bases short and J 2 bases short, with 10 bases between.

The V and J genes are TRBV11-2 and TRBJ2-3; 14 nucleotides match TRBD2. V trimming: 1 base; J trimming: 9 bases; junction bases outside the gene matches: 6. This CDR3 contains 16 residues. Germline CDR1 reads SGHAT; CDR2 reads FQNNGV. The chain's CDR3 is CASSLGTSGRRETQYF. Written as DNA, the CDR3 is TGTGCCAGCAGCTTAGGGACTAGCGGGAGGAGGGAGACGCAGTATTTT.

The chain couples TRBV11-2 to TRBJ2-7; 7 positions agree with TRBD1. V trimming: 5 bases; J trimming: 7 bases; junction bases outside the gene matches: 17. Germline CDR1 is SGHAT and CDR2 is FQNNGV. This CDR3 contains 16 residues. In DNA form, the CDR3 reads TGTGCCAGCAGCCCAGGGTTGAACAGGGGAGTGTTGGAGCAGTACTTC. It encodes CASSPGLNRGVLEQYF.

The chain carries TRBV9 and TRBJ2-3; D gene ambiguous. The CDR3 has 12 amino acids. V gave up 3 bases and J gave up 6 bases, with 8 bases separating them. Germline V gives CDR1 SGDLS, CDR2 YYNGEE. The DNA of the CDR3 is TGTGCCAGCAGCGGGGCCGGCGATACGCAGTATTTT. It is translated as CASSGAGDTQYF.

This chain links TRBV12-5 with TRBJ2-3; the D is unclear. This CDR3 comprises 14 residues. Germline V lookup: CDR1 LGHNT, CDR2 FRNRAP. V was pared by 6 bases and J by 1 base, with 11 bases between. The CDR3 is CASGDLTRTDTQYF. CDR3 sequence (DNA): TGTGCTAGTGGCGACTTGACCCGCACAGATACGCAGTATTTT.

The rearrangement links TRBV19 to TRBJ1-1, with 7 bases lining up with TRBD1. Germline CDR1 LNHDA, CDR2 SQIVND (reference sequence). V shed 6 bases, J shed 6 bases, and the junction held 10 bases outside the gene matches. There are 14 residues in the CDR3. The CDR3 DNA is TGTGCCAGTAGCCGAACGATCGACAGGGCTGAAGCTTTCTTT. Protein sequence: CASSRTIDRAEAFF.

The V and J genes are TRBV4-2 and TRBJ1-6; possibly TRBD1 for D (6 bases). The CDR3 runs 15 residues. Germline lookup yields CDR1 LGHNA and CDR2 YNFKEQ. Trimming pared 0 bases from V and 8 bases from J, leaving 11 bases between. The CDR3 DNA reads TGTGCCAGCAGCCAAGAATACCGACAGGATTCACCCCTCCACTTT. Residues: CASSQEYRQDSPLHF.

CDR3: CASSLAAAGSYNEQFF. The CDR3 DNA reads as TGTGCCAGCAGCTTGGCAGCGGCTGGCTCCTACAATGAGCAGTTCTTC. The gene calls are TRBV5-4 and TRBJ2-1; TRBD2 is a possible D gene (5 bases). CDR1 and CDR2 (germline): SGHNT, YYREEE (reference sequence). The CDR3 totals 16 residues. Trimming cost V 0 bases and J 0 bases, with 10 bases left between them.

DNA of the CDR3: TGTGCCAGCAGCCGGACAGGGATGACTGAAGCTTTCTTT. Its protein product is CASSRTGMTEAFF. The genes are TRBV7-2 and TRBJ1-1, with 8 bases identical to TRBD1. V was pared by 5 bases and J by 5 bases, with 4 bases of the junction left unmatched. The CDR3 is 13 amino acids. Germline assignment: CDR1 SGHTA and CDR2 FQGNSA.

CDR3 DNA sequence: TGTGCCAGCAAGGGGGCTAGCGGGCCGAATATTTACGAGCAGTACTTC. Translating gives CASKGASGPNIYEQYF. The rearrangement links TRBV2 to TRBJ2-7; maybe TRBD2 (8 bases). The CDR3 runs to 16 residues. V was cut by 7 bases and J by 4 bases, with 23 bases left in between. Germline V gene data show CDR1 as SNHLY and CDR2 as FYNNEI.

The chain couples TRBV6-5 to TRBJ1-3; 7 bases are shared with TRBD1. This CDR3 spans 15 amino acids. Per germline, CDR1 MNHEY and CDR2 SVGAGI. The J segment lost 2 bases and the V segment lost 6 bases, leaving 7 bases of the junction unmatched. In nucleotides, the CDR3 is TGTGCCAGCAGCCTTGGTGGACAGGCTGGAAACACCATATATTTT. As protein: CASSLGGQAGNTIYF.

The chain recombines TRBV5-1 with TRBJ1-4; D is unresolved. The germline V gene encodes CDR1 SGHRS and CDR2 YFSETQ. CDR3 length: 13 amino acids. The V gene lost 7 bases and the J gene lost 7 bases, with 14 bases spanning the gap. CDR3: CASRGLKGEKLFF. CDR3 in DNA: TGCGCCAGCCGAGGGTTGAAAGGTGAAAAACTGTTTTTT.

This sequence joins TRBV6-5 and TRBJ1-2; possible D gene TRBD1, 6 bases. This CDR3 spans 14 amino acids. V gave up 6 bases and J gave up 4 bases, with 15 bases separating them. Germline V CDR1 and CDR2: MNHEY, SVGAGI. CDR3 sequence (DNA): TGTGCCAGCAGAAGAACAGGGACGCGCTATGGCTACACCTTC. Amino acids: CASRRTGTRYGYTF.

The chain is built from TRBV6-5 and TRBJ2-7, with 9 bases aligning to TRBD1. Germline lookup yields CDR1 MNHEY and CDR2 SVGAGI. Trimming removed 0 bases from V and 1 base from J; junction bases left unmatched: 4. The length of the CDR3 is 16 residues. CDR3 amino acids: CASSYSRDRASYEQYF. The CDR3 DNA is TGTGCCAGCAGTTACTCAAGGGACAGGGCTTCCTACGAGCAGTACTTC.

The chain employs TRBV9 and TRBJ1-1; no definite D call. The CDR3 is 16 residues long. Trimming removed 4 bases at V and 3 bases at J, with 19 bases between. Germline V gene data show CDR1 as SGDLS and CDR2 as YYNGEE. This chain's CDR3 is CASSPLGRLRDTEAFF. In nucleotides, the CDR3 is TGTGCCAGCAGCCCCCTTGGGAGACTTCGGGACACTGAAGCTTTCTTT.

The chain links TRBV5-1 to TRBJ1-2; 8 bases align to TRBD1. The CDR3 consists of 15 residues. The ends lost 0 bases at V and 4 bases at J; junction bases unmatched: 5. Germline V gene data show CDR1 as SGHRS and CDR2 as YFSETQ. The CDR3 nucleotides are TGCGCCAGCAGCTTGGACGGCAGGGGGCCCTATGGCTACACCTTC. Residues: CASSLDGRGPYGYTF.

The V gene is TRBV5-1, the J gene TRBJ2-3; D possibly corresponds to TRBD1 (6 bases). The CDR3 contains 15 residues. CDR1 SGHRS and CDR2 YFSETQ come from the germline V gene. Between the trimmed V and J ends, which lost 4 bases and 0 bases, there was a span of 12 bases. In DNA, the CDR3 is TGCGCCAGCAGCCCCGGGACACCTAGCACAGATACGCAGTATTTT. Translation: CASSPGTPSTDTQYF.

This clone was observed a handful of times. In DNA, the CDR3 is TGCGCCAGCAGCTTGTTCCAGCGGGAGGGCCGTGATACGCAGTATTTT. This codes for CASSLFQREGRDTQYF. This chain joins TRBV5-1 and TRBJ2-3, with TRBD2 matching 10 bases. Trimming cost V 1 base and J 6 bases; bases outside gene matches: 8. Germline lookup yields CDR1 SGHRS and CDR2 YFSETQ. This CDR3 contains 16 residues.

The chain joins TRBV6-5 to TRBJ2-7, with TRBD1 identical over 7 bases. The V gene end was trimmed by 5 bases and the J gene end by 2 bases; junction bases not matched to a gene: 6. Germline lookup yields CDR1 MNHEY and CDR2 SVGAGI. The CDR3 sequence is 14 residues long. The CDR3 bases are TGTGCCAGCAGTCAGACAGGGACCACCTACGAGCAGTACTTC. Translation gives CASSQTGTTYEQYF.

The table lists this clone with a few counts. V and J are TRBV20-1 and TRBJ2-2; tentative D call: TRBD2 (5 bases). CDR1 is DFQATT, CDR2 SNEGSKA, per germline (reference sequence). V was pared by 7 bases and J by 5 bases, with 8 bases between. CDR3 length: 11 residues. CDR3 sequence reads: CSGERTGELFF. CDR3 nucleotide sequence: TGCAGTGGGGAGAGGACCGGGGAGCTGTTTTTT.

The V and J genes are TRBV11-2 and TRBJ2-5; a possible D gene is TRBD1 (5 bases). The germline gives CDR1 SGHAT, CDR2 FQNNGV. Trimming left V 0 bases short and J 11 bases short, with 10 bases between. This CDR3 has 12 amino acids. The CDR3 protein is CASSLDFGAQYF. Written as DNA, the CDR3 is TGTGCCAGCAGCTTAGATTTTGGGGCTCAGTACTTC.

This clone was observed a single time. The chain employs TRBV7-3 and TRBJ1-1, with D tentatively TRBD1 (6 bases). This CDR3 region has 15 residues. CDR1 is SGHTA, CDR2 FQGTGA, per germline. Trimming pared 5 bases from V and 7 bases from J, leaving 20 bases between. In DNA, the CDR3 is TGTGCCAGCAGCCACCCGACGTACAAAGGGGGTGAAGCTTTCTTT. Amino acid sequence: CASSHPTYKGGEAFF.